Reported below is one T cell receptor beta chain. In TCRdb, the RT-PCR reads were re-called with MiXCR into one record per CDR3 protein. The data hold approximately 200,000 distinct CDR3 sequences, with around an eighth observed a single time. Trimming took off 5 bases at V and 3 bases at J, with 13 bases between the two ends. Germline-derived CDR1 and CDR2 are SGHTA and FQGTGA. The CDR3 is 15 residues long. The data were taken from a study of patients and donors after allogeneic stem cell transplantation. This TCR derives from a human donor who was either an allogeneic HSCT recipient or a stem cell or donor lymphocyte infusion donor (not recorded which). It is not recorded whose cells these are; they may come from a transplant donor. The specimen sequenced was blood, either unsorted or a sorted T cell fraction (not recorded which). The chain is built from TRBV7-3 and TRBJ2-2, with D unclear. CDR3 protein: CASSEVIGYTGELFF. The CDR3 region has the DNA TGTGCCAGCAGCGAGGTTATCGGGTACACCGGGGAGCTGTTTTTT.